The 21 T cell receptor beta chains below were found in one sample sequenced in a study of T cell clonotyping in hematopoietic cell transplantation. Clones were read by immunoSEQ multiplex PCR, and TCRdb kept only the in-frame ones, dropping some. The sample includes about 9,300 clones, under 90% of them seen just once. Source: PBMCs, taken at the time of graft-versus-host disease after allogeneic stem cell transplant. These TCRs come from a male patient between 55 and 70 years old who had an allogeneic stem cell transplant from an unrelated donor, so the T cells may come from the graft donor. Some clones in this sample may be carry-over from other donors' samples.

The chain is built from TRBV7-2 and TRBJ1-1; D remains ambiguous. Per the germline V gene, CDR1 is SGHTA and CDR2 is FQGNSA. Trimming cost V 4 bases and J 9 bases, with 9 bases left between them. The CDR3 runs 11 residues. The chain's CDR3 is CASSSAFKAFF. The CDR3 nucleotides read TGTGCCAGCAGCTCGGCGTTTAAAGCTTTCTTT.

This chain uses TRBV7-8 with TRBJ2-7; 10 bases match TRBD2. J was trimmed by 2 bases and V by 5 bases; bases with no gene match: 3. This CDR3 has 14 residues. Germline CDR1 SGHVS, CDR2 FQNEAQ. The CDR3 here is CASSRSGGAYEQYF. CDR3 sequence (DNA): TGTGCCAGCAGCCGCAGCGGGGGGGCCTACGAGCAGTACTTC.

The chain links TRBV29-1 to TRBJ2-6, with 7 bases matching TRBD1. The CDR3 has 15 amino acids. V lost 5 bases to trimming and J lost 0 bases; unmatched junction nucleotides: 4. The germline V gene encodes CDR1 SQVTM and CDR2 ANQGSEA. The DNA for the CDR3 is TGCAGCGTTAGACAGGGAAGCTCTGGGGCCAACGTCCTGACTTTC. It codes for CSVRQGSSGANVLTF.

This chain connects TRBV6-5 to TRBJ1-1; 8 nucleotides line up with TRBD1. CDR3 length: 14 residues. V lost 7 bases to trimming and J lost 1 base; unmatched junction nucleotides: 5. The germline CDR1 and CDR2 sequences are MNHEY and SVGAGI. In DNA, the CDR3 is TGTGCCAGCACCCTCGACAGGGGGAACACTGAAGCTTTCTTT. The encoded protein is CASTLDRGNTEAFF.

J is TRBJ2-2 and V is TRBV5-1; 11 bases are shared with TRBD2. Germline lookup yields CDR1 SGHRS and CDR2 YFSETQ. The CDR3 sequence is 16 residues long. V was clipped by 3 bases and J by 5 bases; unmatched bases: 6. CDR3 nucleotides: TGCGCCAGCAGCTACGGGACTAGCGGTATTACCGGGGAGCTGTTTTTT. Translated: CASSYGTSGITGELFF.

The chain combines TRBV29-1 with TRBJ2-4, with D maybe TRBD1 (7 bases). The CDR3 runs to 15 residues. Trimming took 5 bases from V and 0 from J, leaving 14 bases between them. Germline V gene data show CDR1 as SQVTM and CDR2 as ANQGSEA. The CDR3 here is CSVSEGQLAKNIQYF. The CDR3 coding sequence is TGCAGCGTTTCGGAGGGACAGTTAGCCAAAAACATTCAGTACTTC.

This chain connects TRBV5-1 to TRBJ2-1; unclear D gene. The germline V and J ends were trimmed by 4 bases and 6 bases, with 14 bases remaining between them. The germline V gene has CDR1 SGHRS and CDR2 YFSETQ. The CDR3 spans 14 residues. CDR3 residues: CASSENRVLNEQFF. The CDR3 region has the DNA TGCGCCAGCAGCGAGAACCGGGTCCTCAATGAGCAGTTCTTC. Looking up the rest from reference TRBV5-1 and TRBJ2-1 gives the full variable domain: KAGVTQTPRYLIKTRGQQVTLSCSPISGHRSVSWYQQTPGQGLQFLFEYFSETQRNKGNFPGRFSGRQFSNSRSEMNVSTLELGDSALYLCASSENRVLNEQFFGPGTRLTVL.

The chain links TRBV14 to TRBJ1-2; TRBD1 agrees at 7 bases. V lost 4 bases, J lost 4 bases, and 6 bases stayed unmatched. This CDR3 contains 14 residues. The germline V gene encodes CDR1 SGHDN and CDR2 FVKESK. CDR3 in DNA: TGTGCCAGCAGCCCCTACAGGGGCGCCTATGGCTACACCTTC. The encoded protein is CASSPYRGAYGYTF.

The chain has TRBV6-6 and TRBJ2-7; 12 bases match TRBD2. V shed 5 bases, J shed 7 bases, and the junction held 6 bases outside the gene matches. CDR1 and CDR2 from the germline V gene are MNHNY and SVGAGI (reference sequence). This CDR3 region has 14 residues. The CDR3 protein is CASSQGLAGREQYF. The CDR3 nucleotides are TGTGCCAGCAGTCAAGGACTAGCGGGGCGTGAGCAGTACTTC.

This chain joins TRBV19 and TRBJ2-3; 8 bases fit TRBD2. J gave up 8 bases and V 10 bases, and 11 bases lay outside the gene matches. The CDR3 loop spans 13 amino acids. CDR1 is LNHDA and CDR2 is SQIVND in the germline V gene (reference sequence). DNA for the CDR3: TGTGCCACTCGGACTAGCACGCGGGCTACGCAGTATTTT. It codes for CATRTSTRATQYF.

The chain couples TRBV6-6 to TRBJ2-1; a weak D match, TRBD2 (5 bases). Trimming shortened V by 6 bases and J by 10 bases, and 13 bases separated the two germline ends. This CDR3 contains 12 residues. Germline V CDR1 and CDR2: MNHNY, SVGAGI (reference sequence). The CDR3 nucleotides are TGTGCCAGCAGGCTGGGAGAATCCGAGCAGTTCTTC. Encoded protein: CASRLGESEQFF.

The chain recombines TRBV5-6 with TRBJ2-7; no clear D. The V gene lost 0 bases and the J gene lost 3 bases, with 7 bases spanning the gap. Germline loops: CDR1 SGHDT, CDR2 YYEEEE. The CDR3 totals 13 residues. The CDR3 loop reads CASSLDGCYEQYF. The CDR3 DNA is TGTGCCAGCAGCTTGGATGGTTGCTACGAGCAGTACTTC.

The CDR3 nucleotides are TGTGCCAGCAGCTTGGGAGACACTAATGGCTACACCTTC. Protein sequence: CASSLGDTNGYTF. The chain carries TRBV5-4 and TRBJ1-2; D unclear. The CDR3 length is 13 residues. Trimming left V 0 bases short and J 6 bases short, with 9 bases between. Germline V lookup: CDR1 SGHNT, CDR2 YYREEE (reference sequence).

This chain connects TRBV15 to TRBJ2-2, with D possibly TRBD1 on 6 matching bases. V lost 2 bases to trimming and J lost 2 bases, with 12 bases between them. The CDR3 covers 16 residues. CDR1 and CDR2 (germline): LNHNV, YYDKDF (reference sequence). The CDR3 is CATSRHGQINTGELFF. The CDR3, as DNA: TGTGCCACCAGCAGACATGGACAGATCAACACCGGGGAGCTGTTTTTT.

J is TRBJ1-4 and V is TRBV2; unclear D gene. The germline V and J ends were trimmed by 4 bases and 0 bases, with 3 bases remaining between them. The CDR3 is made up of 13 amino acids. CDR1 is SNHLY and CDR2 is FYNNEI in the germline V gene. CDR3 nucleotide sequence: TGTGCCAGCAGTGGGACAACTAATGAAAAACTGTTTTTT. It encodes CASSGTTNEKLFF.

The chain joins TRBV4-1 to TRBJ1-4, with D perhaps TRBD1 (6 bases). The ends were cut back, 0 bases at V and 3 bases at J, with 17 bases in the middle. Germline V gene sequence: CDR1 MGHRA, CDR2 YSYEKL. This CDR3 contains 18 residues. The chain's CDR3 is CASSQDVGGRGSNEKLFF. The CDR3 nucleotides are TGCGCCAGCAGCCAAGATGTCGGGGGCAGGGGTTCTAATGAAAAACTGTTTTTT.

The chain recombines TRBV7-2 with TRBJ2-7; 8 nucleotides match TRBD2. The J segment lost 3 bases and the V segment lost 1 base, leaving 5 bases of the junction unmatched. Germline-derived CDR1 and CDR2 are SGHTA and FQGNSA. The CDR3 loop spans 15 amino acids. In DNA, the CDR3 is TGTGCCAGCAGCTTAGATGGTAGCGGGGACTACGAGCAGTACTTC. Amino acid sequence: CASSLDGSGDYEQYF. Using reference TRBV7-2 and TRBJ2-7 for the parts outside the CDR3, the full variable domain is GAGVSQSPSNKVTEKGKDVELRCDPISGHTALYWYRQSLGQGLEFLIYFQGNSAPDKSGLPSDRFSAERTGGSVSTLTIQRTQQEDSAVYLCASSLDGSGDYEQYFGPGTRLTVT.

The rearrangement uses TRBV5-4 and TRBJ2-5, with 7 bases lining up with TRBD1. The J call is uncertain, as TRBJ2-7 better fits the DNA end. The CDR3 runs 14 residues. Germline V gene data show CDR1 as SGHNT and CDR2 as YYREEE (reference sequence). CDR3 in DNA: TGTGCCAGCAGCTCCGGGACAGCTCCCTACGAGCAGTACTTC. Its protein is CASSSGTAPYEQYF.

The gene calls are TRBV5-1 and TRBJ2-3; 9 bases align to TRBD1. The germline V gene has CDR1 SGHRS and CDR2 YFSETQ. The CDR3 totals 15 residues. V shed 4 bases, J shed 4 bases, and the junction held 7 bases outside the gene matches. The CDR3 reads CASSATGGGPDTQYF. CDR3 sequence (DNA): TGCGCCAGCAGCGCGACAGGGGGAGGACCAGATACGCAGTATTTT.

V usage is TRBV19 and J usage is TRBJ1-5; D call uncertain. Between the trimmed V and J ends, which lost 5 bases and 5 bases, there was a span of 13 bases. Germline CDR1 LNHDA, CDR2 SQIVND (reference sequence). CDR3 length: 14 amino acids. CDR3 amino acids: CASSLRPRDQPQHF. The CDR3 bases are TGTGCCAGTAGTCTGCGCCCGAGGGATCAGCCCCAGCATTTT.

V gene TRBV5-1 combines with J gene TRBJ1-1, with TRBD1 identical over 8 bases. CDR1 is SGHRS, CDR2 YFSETQ, per germline. The CDR3 runs to 13 residues. The V gene end was trimmed by 4 bases and the J gene end by 6 bases; junction bases not matched to a gene: 5. CDR3 nucleotide sequence: TGCGCCAGCAGCCCCGACAGGGGTGCTGAAGCTTTCTTT. This codes for CASSPDRGAEAFF.